These T cell receptor beta chains were read from a single sample in a study of T cells after somatic rescue of genetic block. Produced via immunoSEQ multiplex PCR; TCRdb's table is partial and in-frame only. In the table there are more than 65,000 clones, approximately 90% of which are singletons. The source material was peripheral blood mononuclear cells (PBMCs). All receptors derive from a man between 25 and 39 years old. Each CDR3 is given with its conserved first and last residue. The D gene is left open where the match is weak. Size tells how often a clone was seen (once, few, many) or the class of an expanded clone, and some rows leave it out.

j_call clone_size v_call d_call cdr3_nt cdr3_aa
TRBJ1-3 . TRBV6-6 . TGTGCCAGCACCTTTAGTCGGGGAAACACCATATATTTT CASTFSRGNTIYF
TRBJ1-4 . TRBV18 . TGTGCCAGCTCCCCTTTGAGGGGTGCAACTAATGAAAAACTGTTTTTT CASSPLRGATNEKLFF
TRBJ2-5 . TRBV15 . TGTGCCACCAGCAGAGATGGAGAGACCCAGTACTTC CATSRDGETQYF
TRBJ2-7 . TRBV7-6 . TGTGCCAGCAGCTTAGAGGTAGGGAACTACGAGCAGTACTTC CASSLEVGNYEQYF
TRBJ1-2 . TRBV9 . TGTGCCAGCAGCCGACTGGGGCAGGGGCCTTATGGCTACACCTTC CASSRLGQGPYGYTF
TRBJ1-5 . TRBV18 TRBD1 TGTGCCAGCTCGCCGACAGGGCCCCAGCCCCAGCATTTT CASSPTGPQPQHF
TRBJ2-2 . TRBV6-4 . TGTGCCAGCAGTGACTTGGACACCGGGGAGCTGTTTTTT CASSDLDTGELFF
TRBJ2-7 . TRBV9 . TGTGCCAGCAGCCCACGAGAGGGGGCCTACGAGCAGTACTTC CASSPREGAYEQYF
TRBJ2-3 . TRBV5-4 TRBD2 TGTGCCAGCAGCCGGGGACTAGCAGCAGATACGCAGTATTTT CASSRGLAADTQYF
TRBJ2-5 . TRBV7-2 . TGTGCCAGCAGCCAAAGCAGGGGAGAGACCCAGTACTTC CASSQSRGETQYF
TRBJ2-1 few TRBV30 . TGTGCCTGGAGTGTAAACCCAGGGACCTACTACGGTGAGCAGTTCTTC CAWSVNPGTYYGEQFF
TRBJ2-7 . TRBV18 . TGTGCCAGCTCAACTTACGCAGGGCACTACGAGCAGTACTTC CASSTYAGHYEQYF
TRBJ2-5 . TRBV27 . TGTGCCAGCAGTCTCTTCTTCGGTCAAGAGACCCAGTACTTC CASSLFFGQETQYF
TRBJ2-6 few TRBV6-5 . TGTGCCAGCAGTTACGACAGCTCTGGGGCCAACGTCCTGACTTTC CASSYDSSGANVLTF
TRBJ1-5 . TRBV27 . TGTGCCAGCAGTCGAGGGACGGACCACAATCAGCCCCAGCATTTT CASSRGTDHNQPQHF
TRBJ2-7 . TRBV4-1 TRBD1 TGCGCCAGCAGCCAAGCCGGGACAGGGGTCGGCGAGCAGTACTTC CASSQAGTGVGEQYF
TRBJ1-1 . TRBV18 TRBD1 TGTGCCAGCTCACCCCGGACAGGGGAGAACACTGAAGCTTTCTTT CASSPRTGENTEAFF
TRBJ1-2 . TRBV29-1 . TGCAGCGCCCGCTTTGTGGGGGACTATGGCTACACCTTC CSARFVGDYGYTF
TRBJ1-3 . TRBV4-1 . TGCGCCAGCAGCCCGGGCAGGGCAAGCTCTGGAAACACCATATATTTT CASSPGRASSGNTIYF
TRBJ2-2 . TRBV5-1 . TGCGCCAGCAGCTTGCAACAGACCTCCGGGGAGCTGTTTTTT CASSLQQTSGELFF
TRBJ2-1 . TRBV27 TRBD2 TGTGCCAGCAGTTTAGTCGGTTTGGCGGCGGGGGGCAAAAATGAGCAGTTCTTC CASSLVGLAAGGKNEQFF
TRBJ2-3 . TRBV2 . TGTGCCAGCATGCGGGGCACAGATACGCAGTATTTT CASMRGTDTQYF
TRBJ2-5 . TRBV27 TRBD1 TGTGCCAGCAGTGCGGACAGGGGAGGCGTAGCGGCCCAGTACTTC CASSADRGGVAAQYF
TRBJ2-5 . TRBV11-3 . TGTGCCAGCAGCGGGGGGTACCAAGAGACCCAGTACTTC CASSGGYQETQYF
TRBJ2-3 . TRBV4-1 . TGCGCCAGCAGCCAAGAGGGGGGTGGGGGAGATACGCAGTATTTT CASSQEGGGGDTQYF
TRBJ1-2 . TRBV7-8 TRBD1 TGTGCCAGCAGCGGGACAGTCCAAAATGGCTACACCTTC CASSGTVQNGYTF
TRBJ2-1 . TRBV28 TRBD1 TGTGCCAGCAGACCCGGGACAGGGCGGGTCAATGAGCAGTTCTTC CASRPGTGRVNEQFF
TRBJ1-3 . TRBV2 . TGTGCCAGCAAGGTTCAGGGAAGCTCTGGAAACACCATATATTTT CASKVQGSSGNTIYF
TRBJ2-1 . TRBV2 . TGTGCCAGCACCTTGACTAGCTACAATGAGCAGTTCTTC CASTLTSYNEQFF
TRBJ2-7 . TRBV28 TRBD2 TGTGCCAGCAGCCAGCAGCGGGAGGGCCCAGGGTACGAGCAGTACTTC CASSQQREGPGYEQYF
TRBJ1-1 . TRBV19 . TGTGCCAGTAGTAGACCCCCGAGGACTGAAGCTTTCTTT CASSRPPRTEAFF
TRBJ2-5 . TRBV2 . TGTGCCAGCAACGAAGACCAACGGGAGACCCAGTACTTC CASNEDQRETQYF
TRBJ1-1 . TRBV11-2 . TGTGCCAGCAGCTTTCTCCTAGGCTCTGAAGCTTTCTTT CASSFLLGSEAFF
TRBJ2-1 once TRBV6-1 . TGTGCCAGCAGTGCGGCGAAGAATGTTGACAATGAGCAGTTCTTC CASSAAKNVDNEQFF
TRBJ1-6 few TRBV2 . TGTGCCAGCACAGGCGGCAATTCACCCCTCCACTTT CASTGGNSPLHF
TRBJ2-1 . TRBV28 . TGTGCCAGCAGTTTGGGGGATGAGCAGTTCTTC CASSLGDEQFF
TRBJ1-1 . TRBV7-6 TRBD1 TGTGCCAGCAGCTTGGGACAGAGGATGAACACTGAAGCTTTCTTT CASSLGQRMNTEAFF
TRBJ2-1 . TRBV4-1 . TGCGCCAGCAGCCAGAGCCTCGACGCGGGGCTTAGCTCCTACAATGAGCAGTTCTTC CASSQSLDAGLSSYNEQFF
TRBJ1-1 once TRBV2 . TGTGCCAGCAGACGCAGGACAGTCATGAACACTGAAGCTTTCTTT CASRRRTVMNTEAFF
TRBJ2-1 once TRBV7-9 TRBD2 TGTGCCAGCAGCCCCCCGGGGGGCAATGAGCAGTTCTTC CASSPPGGNEQFF
TRBJ1-2 once TRBV19 . TGTGCCAGTAGTATAGACAGCCTCTATGGCTACACCTTC CASSIDSLYGYTF
TRBJ2-1 . TRBV28 TRBD2 TGTGCCAGCAGTTTACCCACCCGACTAGCGGGAGTAACCTACAATGAGCAGTTCTTC CASSLPTRLAGVTYNEQFF
TRBJ1-5 . TRBV7-2 . TGTGCCAGCAGCTTAGTCGGTAGCAATCAGCCCCAGCATTTT CASSLVGSNQPQHF